This record looks at one T cell receptor (beta chain) sequence and its context. Its matching antigen is unknown. Deletions cut 6 bases from V and 0 bases from J, with 10 bases between. CDR3 length equals 14 residues. The V gene's germline CDR1 is SGHNT and CDR2 YENEEA. This entry belongs to a study of cytomegalovirus exposure and HLA in healthy donors. Study-level results: The classifier reportedly diagnosed cytomegalovirus status with high sensitivity and specificity.

PCR was performed using 60 Vbeta and 13 Jbeta primers. TCRdb keeps only in-frame clones here, not all; method: immunoSEQ multiplex PCR. The sample table sets out about 140,000 clones. This chain links TRBV11-3 with TRBJ2-3, with TRBD2 as a possible D gene (5 bases). The source of this sequence is a woman in her late teens or twenties in good health and CMV-seronegative. Input material: PBMCs. Here the CDR3 DNA reads TGTGCCAGCAGTCAGGTAGCGAGCACAGATACGCAGTATTTT. The encoded protein is CASSQVASTDTQYF.